The source of this TCR beta chain is a study of blood T cell repertoires in COVID-19 (dated by TCRdb to the early 2020s). About the investigation overall: Samples from collaborators originated in the United States, Italy and Spain and spanned both the acute and convalescent phases of COVID-19. The prospective study material was composed of cDNA or gDNA derived from T cells, B-cell-depleted T cells, or PBMCs. Subjects who had been exposed to COVID-19, were actively infected with it, or had recovered from it provided the deeply sampled blood TCRbeta repertoires that made up the dataset. The repertoires were made available in a free public database intended to serve as a resource for research on the immune response to SARS-CoV-2. Samples came from the ongoing ImmuneRACE study (first 160 participants) plus 1,254 subjects from 6 global collaborators. Nearly every sample came with metadata listing a de-identified subject ID, COVID-19 status, age in years and sex. Where HLA class I and class II types were available, the types were taken from metadata supplied by the sample provider, not from assay-based typing.

From its cysteine to its phenylalanine, the CDR3 spans 15 amino acids. The DNA shown is the 45-base CDR3, in frame from base 1. The germline V gene yields SNHLY for CDR1 and FYNNEI for CDR2. The immunoSEQ Assay, a bias-controlled multiplex PCR, was used to amplify TCRbeta CDR3 regions from genomic DNA. The study's own analysis went as follows. The number of nucleated cells in each sample was estimated by amplification of reference gene primers within the assay. To quantify the absolute abundance of each unique TCRbeta CDR3 rearrangement, sequence reads were collapsed and filtered. For each sample, productive Simpson clonality was calculated by taking the square root of Simpson's diversity index across productive rearrangements. Here the immuneACCESS table is served through TCRdb, limited to in-frame sequences with V and J called. Missing clones are a known gap in these copies; in checked studies unresolved V genes cover under half, and the rest lacks a known reason. V and J calls and clone size follow that table, whereas D and trimming were derived from the DNA. In this sample the table shows 270,000 or so clones, approximately 91% of which occur a single time. Together, the top ten hold about 2% of the sample.

Overall study results and their limits: The quantity of clinical and demographic metadata differed by source and by participant and was supplied without curation.

With respect to this clone: The clone's antigen remains unknown. At one end the junction does not follow the germline gene, possibly because of a read error.

Participants in the prospective study were aged about 18 to 95 years, lived in over 20 United States geographic areas, and enrolled through a virtual design. To assign participants to cohorts, the prospective study relied on clinical history that participants themselves reported in a screening survey and a study questionnaire. Each participant in the prospective study had whole blood, serum and a nasopharyngeal or oropharyngeal swab collected by mobile phlebotomists. Over a roughly 2-month period, participants in the prospective study had the option of providing additional blood draws and questionnaires. Prospective study blood samples were shipped either frozen or at room temperature before DNA extraction.

The clonotype was recovered from a woman between 40 and 55 years old with acute COVID-19. The chain is assembled from TRBV2 and TRBJ2-1, with TRBD2 as a weak D call on 6 bases. Sequenced input: PBMCs or T cells enriched from blood (not recorded which). This receptor has the CDR3 CVSSRTGVSYNEQFF. The nucleotide sequence reads as follows: TGTGTCAGCAGCCGGACGGGAGTCTCCTACAATGAGCAGTTCTTC.